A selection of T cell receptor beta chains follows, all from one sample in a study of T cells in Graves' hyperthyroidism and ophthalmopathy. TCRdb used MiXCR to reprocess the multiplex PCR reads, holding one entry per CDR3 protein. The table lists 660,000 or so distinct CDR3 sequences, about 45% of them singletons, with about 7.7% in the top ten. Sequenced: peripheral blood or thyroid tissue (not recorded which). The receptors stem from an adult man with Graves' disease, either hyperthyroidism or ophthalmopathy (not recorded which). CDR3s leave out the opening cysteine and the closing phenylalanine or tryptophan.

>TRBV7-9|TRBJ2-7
ASSSLAGGGEQY
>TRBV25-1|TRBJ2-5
ASVERAGGQTQY
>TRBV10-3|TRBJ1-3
AISLYRGADTIY
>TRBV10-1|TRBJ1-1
ASSEQTGGGTEAF
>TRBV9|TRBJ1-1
ASSLEKMNTEAF
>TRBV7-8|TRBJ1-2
ASSPQADYGYT
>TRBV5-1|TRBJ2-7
ASSLVGQGVTEQY
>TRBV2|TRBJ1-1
ASKDNDSKAF
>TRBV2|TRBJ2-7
ASSEEPGGTYEQY
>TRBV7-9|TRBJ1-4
ASRPPGGAVEKLF